The entry below describes one TCR beta chain. This record comes from a study of blood T cell repertoires in COVID-19. Trimming cost V 10 bases and J 1 base, with 17 bases left between them. This CDR3 is built from 15 residues. The germline CDR1 and CDR2 sequences are LNHDA and SQIVND (reference sequence). Sequencing was performed with immunoSEQ multiplex PCR; in TCRdb, only in-frame clones are kept and a portion is missing. Among 200,000 to 250,000 clones listed, 85% to 90% were seen once. The chain couples TRBV19 to TRBJ1-5; D gene unclear. The TCR was taken from a woman between 65 and 79 years old with active or convalescent COVID-19. Sequenced material: peripheral blood. This chain's CDR3 is CATTKESFSNQPQHF. In nucleotides, the CDR3 is TGTGCCACCACCAAAGAGAGCTTCAGCAATCAGCCCCAGCATTTT.